The source of this T cell receptor (beta chain) is a study of cytomegalovirus exposure and HLA in healthy donors. As to this clone: Antigen: not known.

Both 60 Vbeta primers and 13 Jbeta primers went into the PCR. Some clones are missing from TCRdb's copy, which holds only in-frame ones; the method was immunoSEQ multiplex PCR. The sample includes approximately 180,000 clones, about 80% seen only once; the top ten take roughly 5%. Those who donated were healthy bone marrow donors. Germline loops: CDR1 LNHNV, CDR2 YYDKDF (reference sequence). V was clipped by 0 bases and J by 1 base; unmatched bases: 4. The CDR3 runs 17 residues. Overall study findings and caveats: Productive status was seen about 90% or about 30% of the time for most TCR beta V segments in an earlier analysis. Among TCR beta chains, those listed as cytomegalovirus-associated numbered some 170. What a later analysis showed was that several of the most significant clusters appeared linked to common viral pathogens.

The clonotype originates from a young man in good health and CMV-seronegative. This rearrangement joins TRBV15 to TRBJ2-2, with 8 bases identical to TRBD1. Sequenced: PBMCs. The CDR3, as DNA: TGTGCCACCAGCAGAGAATACGGACAGGGGAACACCGGGGAGCTGTTTTTT. Translation gives CATSREYGQGNTGELFF.